This is a list of T cell receptor beta chains from one sample in a study of blood T cell repertoires in COVID-19. Clones were read by immunoSEQ multiplex PCR, and TCRdb kept only the in-frame ones, dropping some. This sample has about 230,000 clones, with about nine tenths found just once. Sequencing was carried out using peripheral blood. The receptors come from a man aged 45 to 65 with COVID-19, enrolled during active disease. CDR3s include the opening cysteine and the closing phenylalanine or tryptophan. Each record gives: D gene, clone size, J gene, CDR3 length, V gene, CDR3 protein, CDR3 DNA. D genes are given only for firm matches. The size entry is marked missing in some rows and otherwise reads once, few, many or a size class.

d_call: NA; clone_size: NA; j_call: TRBJ1-1; cdr3_length: 17; v_call: TRBV18; cdr3_aa: CASSLIQGGSMNTEAFF; cdr3_nt: TGTGCCAGCTCACTCATACAGGGAGGGAGCATGAACACTGAAGCTTTCTTT
d_call: NA; clone_size: many; j_call: TRBJ1-5; cdr3_length: 17; v_call: TRBV15; cdr3_aa: CATSREAAGFSNQPQHF; cdr3_nt: TGTGCCACCAGCAGAGAGGCGGCAGGGTTTAGCAATCAGCCCCAGCATTTT
d_call: NA; clone_size: NA; j_call: TRBJ2-4; cdr3_length: 14; v_call: TRBV18; cdr3_aa: CASSPEGSKNIQYF; cdr3_nt: TGTGCCAGCTCGCCGGAGGGTTCCAAAAACATTCAGTACTTC
d_call: NA; clone_size: NA; j_call: TRBJ2-7; cdr3_length: 13; v_call: TRBV28; cdr3_aa: CATLPGNSYEQYF; cdr3_nt: TGTGCCACCCTCCCCGGGAACTCCTACGAGCAGTACTTC
d_call: NA; clone_size: NA; j_call: TRBJ2-7; cdr3_length: 14; v_call: TRBV18; cdr3_aa: CASSPAGQSYEQYF; cdr3_nt: TGTGCCAGCTCACCAGCGGGACAGTCCTACGAGCAGTACTTC
d_call: NA; clone_size: once; j_call: TRBJ1-2; cdr3_length: 15; v_call: TRBV18; cdr3_aa: CASSPPGGAFQGYTF; cdr3_nt: TGTGCCAGCTCACCTCCGGGGGGCGCATTTCAGGGCTACACCTTC
d_call: TRBD2; clone_size: NA; j_call: TRBJ2-2; cdr3_length: 14; v_call: TRBV11-3; cdr3_aa: CASSQREGSGELFF; cdr3_nt: TGTGCCAGCAGCCAAAGGGAGGGTTCCGGGGAGCTGTTTTTT
d_call: TRBD1; clone_size: NA; j_call: TRBJ1-1; cdr3_length: 12; v_call: TRBV11-3; cdr3_aa: CASSRTGGEAFF; cdr3_nt: TGTGCCAGCAGCCGGACAGGGGGTGAAGCTTTCTTT
d_call: TRBD2; clone_size: NA; j_call: TRBJ2-2; cdr3_length: 16; v_call: TRBV20-1; cdr3_aa: CSASPYSSGKSGELFF; cdr3_nt: TGCAGTGCTAGTCCTTACTCTAGCGGGAAGTCCGGGGAGCTGTTTTTT
d_call: TRBD1; clone_size: NA; j_call: TRBJ1-1; cdr3_length: 13; v_call: TRBV19; cdr3_aa: CASSGQGGTEAFF; cdr3_nt: TGTGCCAGTAGCGGACAGGGTGGCACTGAAGCTTTCTTT
d_call: TRBD1; clone_size: NA; j_call: TRBJ2-5; cdr3_length: 17; v_call: TRBV7-9; cdr3_aa: CASSAGPGQANQETQYF; cdr3_nt: TGTGCCAGCAGCGCCGGTCCGGGACAGGCCAACCAAGAGACCCAGTACTTC
d_call: TRBD2; clone_size: NA; j_call: TRBJ2-7; cdr3_length: 14; v_call: TRBV7-8; cdr3_aa: CASSMTGGSYEQYF; cdr3_nt: TGTGCCAGCAGCATGACTGGCGGGAGTTACGAGCAGTACTTC
d_call: NA; clone_size: NA; j_call: TRBJ1-2; cdr3_length: 13; v_call: TRBV25-1; cdr3_aa: CASRPGGNYGYTF; cdr3_nt: TGTGCCAGCAGGCCGGGTGGGAACTATGGCTACACCTTC
d_call: TRBD1; clone_size: NA; j_call: TRBJ1-6; cdr3_length: 16; v_call: TRBV18; cdr3_aa: CASSPGQAGYNSPLHF; cdr3_nt: TGTGCCAGCTCCCCCGGACAGGCGGGTTATAATTCACCCCTCCACTTT
d_call: NA; clone_size: few; j_call: TRBJ1-5; cdr3_length: 15; v_call: TRBV6-1; cdr3_aa: CASSELDRRSQPQHF; cdr3_nt: TGTGCCAGCAGTGAACTCGACAGGCGAAGTCAGCCCCAGCATTTT
d_call: NA; clone_size: NA; j_call: TRBJ1-1; cdr3_length: 15; v_call: TRBV5-1; cdr3_aa: CASSLAQGPGTEAFF; cdr3_nt: TGCGCCAGCAGCTTGGCCCAGGGCCCCGGCACTGAAGCTTTCTTT
d_call: TRBD1; clone_size: NA; j_call: TRBJ1-1; cdr3_length: 13; v_call: TRBV27; cdr3_aa: CASWDRGVPEAFF; cdr3_nt: TGTGCCAGCTGGGACAGGGGAGTTCCTGAAGCTTTCTTT
d_call: TRBD2; clone_size: NA; j_call: TRBJ2-1; cdr3_length: 16; v_call: TRBV7-7; cdr3_aa: CASSLAHPAGVNEQFF; cdr3_nt: TGTGCTAGCAGCTTAGCGCACCCAGCGGGGGTCAATGAGCAGTTCTTC